Listed below are T cell receptor beta chains from one sample, sequenced in a study of Graves' ophthalmopathy and Graves' hyperthyroidism. TCRdb used MiXCR to reprocess the multiplex PCR reads, holding one entry per CDR3 protein. Among hundreds of thousands of distinct CDR3 sequences, about 40% were seen once, and the ten largest hold about 3.3%. The specimen sequenced was peripheral blood. All receptors derive from an adult man with Graves' ophthalmopathy. Both conserved end residues are part of each CDR3. The D gene is left open where the match is weak. Only some rows state a clone size, as once, few, many or a class for expanded clones.

cdr3_aa cdr3_nt j_call v_call clone_size d_call
CATSRDAGQANSPLHF TGTGCCACCAGCAGAGATGCAGGACAGGCCAATTCACCCCTCCACTTT TRBJ1-6 TRBV15 many TRBD1
CASSRTSGGGNTIYF TGTGCCAGCAGCCGGACTAGCGGGGGTGGAAACACCATATATTTT TRBJ1-3 TRBV7-2 NA NA
CASSPRFGLNTEAFF TGCGCCAGCAGCCCCCGGTTTGGTTTGAACACTGAAGCTTTCTTT TRBJ1-1 TRBV5-1 NA NA
CSVYGQGYGYTF TGCAGCGTTTACGGACAGGGGTATGGCTACACCTTC TRBJ1-2 TRBV29-1 many TRBD1
CASRVDSNSNQPQHF TGCGCCAGCAGGGTGGACAGCAATAGCAATCAGCCCCAGCATTTT TRBJ1-5 TRBV5-1 many NA
CATSSWGDGSGANVLTF TGTGCCACCTCCTCATGGGGGGACGGCTCTGGGGCCAACGTCCTGACTTTC TRBJ2-6 TRBV15 NA NA
CASSTRRQGGYGYTF TGTGCCAGCAGTACTCGTCGACAGGGAGGCTATGGCTACACCTTC TRBJ1-2 TRBV5-4 NA TRBD1
CASSPTRAGNEQYF TGTGCCAGCAGCCCCACTAGGGCCGGGAACGAGCAGTACTTC TRBJ2-7 TRBV3-1 NA NA
CASSQDMGGIEAFF TGTGCCAGCAGCCAGGACATGGGGGGGATTGAAGCTTTCTTT TRBJ1-1 TRBV14 many NA
CASSLREEHPEAFF TGTGCCAGCTCACTCAGGGAGGAGCACCCTGAAGCTTTCTTT TRBJ1-1 TRBV15 once NA
CASSARGDRNTEAFF TGTGCCAGCAGTGCTAGAGGGGACAGGAACACTGAAGCTTTCTTT TRBJ1-1 TRBV25-1 NA TRBD1
CASSEVGTGTYEQYF TGTGCCAGCAGTGAAGTTGGGACAGGGACCTACGAGCAGTACTTC TRBJ2-7 TRBV2 many TRBD1
CSAWATNEKLFF TGCAGCGCCTGGGCAACTAATGAAAAACTGTTTTTT TRBJ1-4 TRBV20-1 NA NA
CAINNSGANVLTF TGTGCCATCAATAACTCTGGGGCCAACGTCCTGACTTTC TRBJ2-6 TRBV10-3 once NA
CAARASQGTGNTIYF TGTGCCGCCCGGGCCTCACAGGGGACTGGAAACACCATATATTTT TRBJ1-3 TRBV10-3 once TRBD1
CASSLKDSPGISYEQYF TGTGCCAGCAGCTTAAAGGACAGCCCAGGAATCTCCTACGAGCAGTACTTC TRBJ2-7 TRBV7-9 many NA
CASNAGGQNGELFF TGTGCCAGCAACGCGGGAGGGCAAAACGGGGAGCTGTTTTTT TRBJ2-2 TRBV24-1 NA TRBD2
CSVPPSPDSTVTGELFF TGCAGCGTTCCTCCTTCACCCGACTCCACTGTCACCGGGGAGCTGTTTTTT TRBJ2-2 TRBV29-1 many NA
CASRPSVAVELFF TGTGCCAGCAGGCCCTCGGTAGCTGTGGAGCTGTTTTTT TRBJ2-2 TRBV7-9 many NA
CASSAKKGVDYVQYF TGTGCCAGCAGCGCGAAGAAAGGCGTAGACTACGTGCAGTACTTC TRBJ2-7 TRBV7-9 NA NA
CASSQADGETQYF TGTGCCAGCAGCCAAGCCGACGGAGAGACCCAGTACTTC TRBJ2-5 TRBV3-1 few NA
CASRGAGTADYEQYF TGTGCCAGCAGGGGCGCCGGGACAGCGGATTACGAGCAGTACTTC TRBJ2-7 TRBV5-5 many TRBD1
CATSDLVAGQETQYF TGTGCCACCAGTGATTTGGTCGCAGGGCAAGAGACCCAGTACTTC TRBJ2-5 TRBV24-1 many NA
CASSEGSGQPLHF TGCGCCAGCAGTGAGGGGAGCGGACAGCCCCTCCACTTT TRBJ1-6 TRBV10-2 NA NA
CASSEAPGWGAGANVLTF TGTGCCAGCAGTGAAGCGCCGGGTTGGGGGGCGGGGGCCAACGTCCTGACTTTC TRBJ2-6 TRBV2 NA NA
CASSIDVPLALHF TGTGCCAGTAGTATTGACGTCCCCCTGGCCCTCCACTTT TRBJ1-6 TRBV19 NA NA
CASSTGPDSPLHF TGTGCCAGTAGTACGGGACCGGATTCACCCCTCCACTTT TRBJ1-6 TRBV19 many NA
CASRPGGAANEQYF TGTGCCAGCAGGCCGGGGGGCGCGGCCAACGAGCAGTACTTC TRBJ2-7 TRBV19 many NA
CASSSRGGLETQYF TGTGCCAGCAGTTCCCGGGGGGGGCTTGAGACCCAGTACTTC TRBJ2-5 TRBV6-5 many TRBD2
CASSSPSRDRDEQYF TGTGCCAGCAGCTCCCCCTCGAGAGACAGGGACGAGCAGTACTTC TRBJ2-7 TRBV7-8 many TRBD1
CASRGNAGDTYEQYF TGTGCCAGCAGGGGAAATGCAGGGGACACCTACGAGCAGTACTTC TRBJ2-7 TRBV11-2 NA NA
CASSTGRGGSKTQYF TGCGCCAGCAGCACTGGGAGGGGGGGGTCAAAGACCCAGTACTTC TRBJ2-5 TRBV7-8 few NA
CASSLGPGHISGANVLTF TGTGCCAGCAGCTTAGGACCGGGCCACATCTCTGGGGCCAACGTCCTGACTTTC TRBJ2-6 TRBV7-9 many NA
CASSLAIRGRQETQYF TGTGCCAGCAGCTTGGCAATAAGGGGGCGCCAAGAGACCCAGTACTTC TRBJ2-5 TRBV7-2 many TRBD1
CATSFELGGANVLTF TGTGCCACCAGCTTTGAACTGGGGGGGGCCAACGTCCTGACTTTC TRBJ2-6 TRBV15 once NA
CSATGPTGELFF TGCAGCGCCACGGGACCCACCGGGGAGCTGTTTTTT TRBJ2-2 TRBV29-1 NA NA
CASSELGFGYTF TGTGCCAGCAGTGAATTGGGGTTTGGCTACACCTTC TRBJ1-2 TRBV25-1 NA NA
CASTPPGRDSYGYTF TGTGCCAGCACCCCACCGGGACGGGATTCCTATGGCTACACCTTC TRBJ1-2 TRBV7-8 many NA
CASSPRSFGETQYF TGTGCCAGCTCACCGAGGTCCTTCGGCGAGACCCAGTACTTC TRBJ2-5 TRBV18 NA NA
CATSRDIRIGGLLQPQHF TGTGCCACCAGCAGAGATATTCGGATAGGGGGCCTTCTTCAGCCCCAGCATTTT TRBJ1-5 TRBV15 many TRBD1
CASSQDRGAGELFF TGCGCCAGCAGTCAGGACAGGGGGGCCGGGGAGCTGTTTTTT TRBJ2-2 TRBV5-1 NA TRBD1
CASSLTGARNYGYTF TGCGCCAGCAGCTTGACTGGGGCCCGAAACTATGGCTACACCTTC TRBJ1-2 TRBV5-1 many NA
CASSGSHQETQYF TGTGCCAGCAGCGGGTCCCACCAAGAGACCCAGTACTTC TRBJ2-5 TRBV6-6 NA NA
CASSQDPRTSGAQETQYF TGTGCCAGCAGCCAAGACCCCCGGACTAGCGGGGCCCAAGAGACCCAGTACTTC TRBJ2-5 TRBV7-2 NA TRBD2
CATSRDRSSGYNYEQYF TGTGCCACCAGCAGAGACCGTAGTAGCGGGTATAACTACGAGCAGTACTTC TRBJ2-7 TRBV15 many TRBD2
CASSVQGGNTEAFF TGTGCCAGCAGTGTTCAGGGAGGGAACACTGAAGCTTTCTTT TRBJ1-1 TRBV2 many NA
CASSHGHGKIYEQYF TGTGCCAGCAGCCACGGACATGGAAAGATCTACGAGCAGTACTTC TRBJ2-7 TRBV12-3/TRBV12-4 many NA
CASSPSILQFTEAFF TGTGCCAGCTCACCTTCGATTCTACAGTTCACTGAAGCTTTCTTT TRBJ1-1 TRBV9 NA NA
CASTGQGLNYGYTF TGTGCCAGCACCGGACAGGGGCTCAACTATGGCTACACCTTC TRBJ1-2 TRBV9 NA TRBD1